The source of this T cell receptor beta chain is a study of blood T cell repertoires in COVID-19. The wider study: COVID-19 samples from acute and convalescent phases originated in the United States, Italy and Spain. The analysed material was cDNA or gDNA that came from T cells, B-cell-depleted T cells, or PBMCs.

TCRdb's table, derived via immunoSEQ multiplex PCR, lists solely in-frame clones and lacks some. Altogether about 120,000 clones are present, approximately 87% being singletons, with the ten largest covering approximately 7.9%. V shed 7 bases, J shed 2 bases, and the junction held 5 bases outside the gene matches. This CDR3 spans 13 amino acids. Germline CDR1 reads MNHEY; CDR2 reads SVGAGI. The sequence was obtained from a man in his 70s who had recovered from COVID-19. Sequenced input: peripheral blood. This chain connects TRBV6-5 to TRBJ2-7, with 7 bases matching TRBD2. The CDR3 reads CASTRGRTYEQYF. CDR3 coding DNA: TGTGCCAGCACGCGGGGGAGGACCTACGAGCAGTACTTC.